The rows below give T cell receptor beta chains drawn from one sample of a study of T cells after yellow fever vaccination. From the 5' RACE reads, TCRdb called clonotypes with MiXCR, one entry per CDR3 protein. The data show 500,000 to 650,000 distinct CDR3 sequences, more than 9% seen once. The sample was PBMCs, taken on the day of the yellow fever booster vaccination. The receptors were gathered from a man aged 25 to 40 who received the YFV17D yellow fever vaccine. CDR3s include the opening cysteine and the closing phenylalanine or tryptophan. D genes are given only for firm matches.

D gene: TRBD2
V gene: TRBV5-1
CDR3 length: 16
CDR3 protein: CASSLATSGRKNEQFF

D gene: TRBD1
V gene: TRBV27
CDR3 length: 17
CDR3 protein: CASSPTTGDLSTDTQYF

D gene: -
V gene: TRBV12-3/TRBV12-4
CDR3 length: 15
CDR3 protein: CASSLTGWSYNEQFF

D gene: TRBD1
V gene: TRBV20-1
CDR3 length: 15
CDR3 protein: CSASPGTGDGQPQHF

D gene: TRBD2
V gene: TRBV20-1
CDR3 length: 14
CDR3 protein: CSAKPGLAGSEQYF

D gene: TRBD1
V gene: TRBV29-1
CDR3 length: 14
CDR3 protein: CSVETPGQVYEQYF

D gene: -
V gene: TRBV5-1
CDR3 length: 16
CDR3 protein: CASSLSAGMLTGELFF

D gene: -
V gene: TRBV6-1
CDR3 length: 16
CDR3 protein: CASSTGTPPFNYGYTF

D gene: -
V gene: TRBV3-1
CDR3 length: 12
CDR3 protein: CASSQDRMEQYF

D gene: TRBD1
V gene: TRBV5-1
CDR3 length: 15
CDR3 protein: CASSSAGTGFYEQYF

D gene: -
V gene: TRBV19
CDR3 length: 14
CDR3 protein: CASSRGRPGDEQYF

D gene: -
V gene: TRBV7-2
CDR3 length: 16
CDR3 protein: CASRSIAGLGKNIQYF

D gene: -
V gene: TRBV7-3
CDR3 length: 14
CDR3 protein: CASSRGTPGKKLRF

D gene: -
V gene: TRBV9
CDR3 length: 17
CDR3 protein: CASSPTRSASLRETQYF

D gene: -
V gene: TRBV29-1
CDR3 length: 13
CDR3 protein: CSVGEGVRYEQYF